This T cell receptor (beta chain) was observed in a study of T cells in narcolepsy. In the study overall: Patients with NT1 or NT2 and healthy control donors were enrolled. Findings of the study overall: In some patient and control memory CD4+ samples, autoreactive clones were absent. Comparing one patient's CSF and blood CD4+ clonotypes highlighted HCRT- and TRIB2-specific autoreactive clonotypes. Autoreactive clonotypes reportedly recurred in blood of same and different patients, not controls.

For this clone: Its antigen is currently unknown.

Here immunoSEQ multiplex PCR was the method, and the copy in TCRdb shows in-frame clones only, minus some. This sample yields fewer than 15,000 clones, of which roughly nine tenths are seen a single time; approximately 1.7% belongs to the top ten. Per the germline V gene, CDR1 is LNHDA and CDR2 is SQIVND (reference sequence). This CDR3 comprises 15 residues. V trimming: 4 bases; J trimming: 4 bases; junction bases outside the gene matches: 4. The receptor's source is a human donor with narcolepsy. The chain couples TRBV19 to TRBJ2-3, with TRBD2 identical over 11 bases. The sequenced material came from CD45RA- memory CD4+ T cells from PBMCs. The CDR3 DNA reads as TGTGCCAGTAGTAGGGGACTAGCGGAAGCAGATACGCAGTATTTT. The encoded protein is CASSRGLAEADTQYF.